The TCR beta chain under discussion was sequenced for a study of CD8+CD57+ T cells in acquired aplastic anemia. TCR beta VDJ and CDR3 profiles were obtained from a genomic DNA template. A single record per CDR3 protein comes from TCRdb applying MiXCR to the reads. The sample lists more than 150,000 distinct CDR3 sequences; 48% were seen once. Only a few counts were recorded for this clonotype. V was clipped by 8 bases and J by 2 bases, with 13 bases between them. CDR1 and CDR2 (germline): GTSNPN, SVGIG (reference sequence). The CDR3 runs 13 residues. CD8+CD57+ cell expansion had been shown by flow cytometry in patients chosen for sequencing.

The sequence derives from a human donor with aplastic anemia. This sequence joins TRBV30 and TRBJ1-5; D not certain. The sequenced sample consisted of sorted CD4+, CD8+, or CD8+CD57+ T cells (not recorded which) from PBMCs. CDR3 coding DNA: TGTGCCCTCTCATCTAGAGGCAATCAGCCCCAGCATTTT. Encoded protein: CALSSRGNQPQHF.